What follows are 2 T cell receptor beta chains derived from one specimen sequenced in a study of blood T cell repertoires in COVID-19. Sequenced by immunoSEQ multiplex PCR; TCRdb stores in-frame clones only, minus some. This table holds hundreds of thousands of clones, about 85% found once. What was sequenced was PBMCs or T cells enriched from blood (not recorded which). Every receptor here comes from a woman in her fifties or sixties who had recovered from COVID-19.

This clone has just one count. The rearrangement uses TRBV5-1 and TRBJ2-7, with 7 nucleotides matching TRBD1. Germline assignment: CDR1 SGHRS and CDR2 YFSETQ. This CDR3 spans 14 amino acids. V shed 5 bases and J 4 bases; nucleotides not matched to a gene: 9. The CDR3, as DNA: TGCGCCAGCAGAAGACCCGGGACAGAGTACGAGCAGTACTTC. It translates to CASRRPGTEYEQYF. Full variable domain (remainder filled in from reference TRBV5-1 and TRBJ2-7): KAGVTQTPRYLIKTRGQQVTLSCSPISGHRSVSWYQQTPGQGLQFLFEYFSETQRNKGNFPGRFSGRQFSNSRSEMNVSTLELGDSALYLCASRRPGTEYEQYFGPGTRLTVT.

The rearrangement joins TRBV21-1 to TRBJ2-2; the D call in the table, TRBD2, was not verified against the DNA. TRBV21-1 has pseudogene status. The CDR3 runs 15 residues. The CDR3 DNA reads as TGTGCCAGCAGACTGCCCGGAGGGATGACCGGGGAGCTGTTTTTT. This sequence encodes CASRLPGGMTGELFF.